The 17 T cell receptor beta chains in this list originate from one sample, sequenced in a study of blood T cells in healthy people across ages. Using a J-beta primer mix together with a sample-barcoded 5' primer, a second PCR was run for about 6 to 11 cycles. TCRdb redid the calling of the 5' RACE reads with MiXCR, one entry per CDR3 protein. The table records some 1.6 million distinct CDR3 sequences, roughly a third of them present only once. Sequenced material: blood. These receptors originate from a woman aged 30 to 39 in good health.

This chain links TRBV20-1 with TRBJ2-7; 9 bases agree with TRBD2. V lost 3 bases, J lost 4 bases, and 7 bases stayed unmatched. The CDR3 extends over 14 amino acids. Germline lookup yields CDR1 DFQATT and CDR2 SNEGSKA (reference sequence). CDR3 DNA sequence: TGCAGTGCTAGTTACGGACTAGCGCGGTACGAGCAGTACTTC. It is translated as CSASYGLARYEQYF.

There are many counts of this clonotype. The chain is built from TRBV6-2 or TRBV6-3 and TRBJ2-1; TRBD1 matches at 7 bases. V was pared by 2 bases and J by 12 bases, with 7 bases of the junction left unmatched. This CDR3 has 13 amino acids. Germline lookup yields CDR1 MNHEY and CDR2 SVGEGT. As DNA, the CDR3 is TGTGCCAGCAGTTACGGTCGGACAGGTTTGCAGTTCTTC. This encodes CASSYGRTGLQFF.

In its sample, this clonotype was seen a few times. The CDR3: CAISESSGASGYTF. The CDR3 DNA reads as TGTGCCATCAGTGAGTCGAGCGGGGCGTCTGGCTACACCTTC. J is TRBJ1-2 and V is TRBV10-3; D possibly corresponds to TRBD1 (5 bases). The CDR3 runs 14 residues. Germline V CDR1 and CDR2: ENHRY, SYGVKD. The V end lost 0 bases, the J end lost 7 bases, and 12 bases lay between the germline ends.

This sequence joins TRBV4-2 and TRBJ2-3, with TRBD2 matching 7 bases. J gave up 2 bases and V 1 base, and 15 bases lay outside the gene matches. In germline, CDR1 is LGHNA, CDR2 YNFKEQ. The CDR3 length is 19 residues. The CDR3, as DNA: TGTGCCAGCAGCCAAGGGTTTGGGGATGCGGGAGATGCCACAGATACGCAGTATTTT. Its translation is CASSQGFGDAGDATDTQYF.

This clonotype appeared a few times. This chain connects TRBV20-1 to TRBJ2-3; D might be TRBD2 (5 bases). The CDR3 contains 15 residues. Deletions cut 0 bases from V and 6 bases from J, with 16 bases between. Germline CDR1 DFQATT, CDR2 SNEGSKA (reference sequence). DNA for the CDR3: TGCAGTGCTAGAGATCTCCAGGAGGCGGTGGATACGCAGTATTTT. Translating gives CSARDLQEAVDTQYF.

The count of this clonotype is one. CDR3: CASSQEAFPRVDTEYEQYF. For the CDR3, the DNA is TGTGCCAGCAGCCAAGAGGCTTTTCCCAGGGTCGACACCGAATACGAGCAGTACTTC. The chain links TRBV3-1 to TRBJ2-4; D might be TRBD1 (5 bases). The assigned J gene may be wrong: the sequence end matches TRBJ2-7 better. This CDR3 is built from 19 residues. The V gene's germline CDR1 is LGHDT and CDR2 YNNKEL (reference sequence).

This clonotype was observed a single time. The chain carries TRBV7-3 and TRBJ1-1; 10 bases are shared with TRBD1. The CDR3 length is 20 residues. V trimming: 1 base; J trimming: 1 base; junction bases outside the gene matches: 15. Germline V lookup: CDR1 SGHTA, CDR2 FQGTGA. CDR3 DNA sequence: TGTGCCAGCAGCTTAAGGCATAGACAGGGGGCGATCTCTGGGAACACTGAAGCTTTCTTT. It encodes CASSLRHRQGAISGNTEAFF.

The sample holds a few counts of this clonotype. The chain carries TRBV20-1 and TRBJ2-1; D is tentatively TRBD1 or TRBD2 (5 bases each). Between the trimmed V and J ends, which lost 0 bases and 9 bases, there was a span of 9 bases. Looked up from germline, CDR1 is DFQATT and CDR2 is SNEGSKA (reference sequence). The CDR3 consists of 12 residues. CDR3 nucleotides: TGCAGTGCTAGAGATCAGAGGGGTGAGCAGTTCTTC. It codes for CSARDQRGEQFF.

This clonotype turned up a few times. J is TRBJ2-7 and V is TRBV3-1, with D possibly being TRBD1 or TRBD2 (5 bases each). Germline CDR1 and CDR2: LGHDT and YNNKEL (reference sequence). CDR3 length: 15 residues. Deletions cut 1 base from V and 0 bases from J, with 10 bases between. Written as DNA, the CDR3 is TGTGCCAGCAGCCAAGCGGGACGTCTCTCCTACGAGCAGTACTTC. Translating it yields CASSQAGRLSYEQYF.

This chain joins TRBV11-1 and TRBJ1-6, with unresolved D. This CDR3 comprises 13 residues. Germline V gene data show CDR1 as SGHAT and CDR2 as FQDESV (reference sequence). Deletions cut 5 bases from V and 14 bases from J, with 16 bases between. CDR3 amino acids: CASSPGPNGALHF. The CDR3 nucleotides read TGTGCCAGCAGCCCCGGACCGAACGGGGCCCTCCACTTT. The whole variable domain, filled in from reference TRBV11-1 and TRBJ1-6, reads EAEVAQSPRYKITEKSQAVAFWCDPISGHATLYWYRQILGQGPELLVQFQDESVVDDSQLPKDRFSAERLKGVDSTLKIQPAELGDSAMYLCASSPGPNGALHFGNGTRLTVT.

The chain links TRBV9 to TRBJ2-5, with D perhaps matching TRBD2 (7 bases). With 3 bases removed from V and 5 bases from J, the gap between germline ends came to 17 bases. The germline V gene has CDR1 SGDLS and CDR2 YYNGEE. The CDR3 loop spans 15 amino acids. CDR3 nucleotide sequence: TGTGCCAGCAGCGGTCGGGGCGGGGGCTGGGAGACCCAGTACTTC. This codes for CASSGRGGGWETQYF.

This chain uses TRBV7-2 with TRBJ2-5; 10 positions agree with TRBD2. With 2 bases clipped from V and 5 bases from J, the junction kept 14 bases outside the gene matches. The V gene's germline CDR1 is SGHTA and CDR2 FQGNSA. CDR3 size: 18 residues. Here the CDR3 DNA reads TGTGCCAGCAGCTTATGGGGTTCGAAGCGGGGGGGCGTTGAGACCCAGTACTTC. This translates into CASSLWGSKRGGVETQYF.

Comments on this clonotype: The junction shows a germline mismatch at one end, possibly a read error. This chain links TRBV5-1 with TRBJ2-5; 15 bases match TRBD2. Germline V CDR1 and CDR2: SGHRS, YFSETQ. The CDR3 contains 16 residues. DNA for the CDR3: TGCGCCTGCAGCGTCCAGGGACTAGCGGGGGGAGAGACCCAGTACTTC. Its translation is CACSVQGLAGGETQYF.

The rearrangement uses TRBV4-1 and TRBJ2-2; D is unclear. The germline V gene encodes CDR1 MGHRA and CDR2 YSYEKL. CDR3 length equals 15 residues. The germline V and J ends were trimmed by 4 bases and 4 bases, with 13 bases remaining between them. The CDR3 bases are TGCGCCAGCAGCCCTGTATCGAGGCCCACCGGGGAGCTGTTTTTT. It encodes CASSPVSRPTGELFF.

This clonotype was found a few times. It may be a read error: a sequence one base away is much more abundant. V and J are TRBV20-1 and TRBJ2-4; the match to TRBD2 covers 9 bases. This CDR3 contains 16 residues. Per germline, CDR1 DFQATT and CDR2 SNEGSKA (reference sequence). V lost 0 bases, J lost 11 bases, and 14 bases stayed unmatched. CDR3 DNA: TGCAGTGCTAGAGATCAATCCTCGAGGCGGGGGGGCGTTCAGTACTTC. Its protein is CSARDQSSRRGGVQYF.

V is TRBV20-1 and J is TRBJ1-4; a weak D match, TRBD1 (6 bases). Germline V CDR1 and CDR2: DFQATT, SNEGSKA (reference sequence). Between the trimmed V and J ends, which lost 0 bases and 8 bases, there was a span of 13 bases. The CDR3 is made up of 14 amino acids. CDR3 amino acids: CSARETGAHEKLFF. CDR3 DNA: TGCAGTGCTAGAGAGACAGGTGCCCACGAAAAACTGTTTTTT.

This clonotype has more than one count but fewer than ten. The gene calls are TRBV5-6 and TRBJ2-1, with 8 bases fitting TRBD1. The germline V gene has CDR1 SGHDT and CDR2 YYEEEE. The CDR3 length is 14 residues. With 4 bases clipped from V and 7 bases from J, the junction kept 7 bases outside the gene matches. The CDR3 here is CASSPQGVENEQFF. CDR3 DNA: TGTGCCAGCAGCCCACAGGGGGTTGAGAATGAGCAGTTCTTC.